This TCR beta chain was sequenced during a study of control samples from healthy donors and cancer patients. TCRdb keeps only in-frame clones here, not all; method: immunoSEQ multiplex PCR. The sample shows about 80,000 clones, 70% to 90% of them seen only once. Per the germline V gene, CDR1 is SQVTM and CDR2 is ANQGSEA. This CDR3 contains 14 residues. Trimming stripped 4 bases from V and 0 bases from J, with 10 bases between. The V gene is TRBV29-1, the J gene TRBJ1-5, with D possibly matching TRBD1 (5 bases). The sequenced sample was blood. This receptor was taken from a woman aged 45-59 years in good health. This chain's CDR3 is CSVGWGGSNQPQHF. The CDR3 DNA reads as TGCAGCGTTGGGTGGGGGGGTAGCAATCAGCCCCAGCATTTT.